This is a list of T cell receptor beta chains from one sample in a study of patients and donors after allogeneic stem cell transplantation. MiXCR, run by TCRdb on the RT-PCR reads, gives a single entry per CDR3 protein. Of about a million distinct CDR3 sequences in the sample, more than 15% are singletons; the top ten hold 5.5% to 6.5%. The material sequenced was blood, either unsorted or a sorted T cell fraction (not recorded which). Receptors originate from a human donor who was either an allogeneic HSCT recipient or a stem cell or donor lymphocyte infusion donor (not recorded which). It is not recorded whose cells these are; they may come from a transplant donor. Both conserved end residues are part of each CDR3. The D gene is left open where the match is weak. Where a row states a size, it is once, few, many or the class of an expanded clone; other rows omit it.

d_call	clone_size	j_call	v_call	cdr3_aa	cdr3_nt
-	few	TRBJ2-7	TRBV5-1	CASSWADSSYEQYF	TGCGCCAGCAGCTGGGCGGACAGCTCCTACGAGCAGTACTTC
-	few	TRBJ2-2	TRBV7-2	CASSSGQAGGELFF	TGTGCCAGCAGCTCGGGGCAGGCGGGCGGGGAGCTGTTTTTT
-	many	TRBJ1-5	TRBV5-1	CASSWGGGNQPQHF	TGCGCCAGCAGCTGGGGGGGCGGGAATCAGCCCCAGCATTTT
-	-	TRBJ2-2	TRBV29-1	CSVDQGFGTGTGELFF	TGCAGCGTTGACCAGGGGTTTGGGACTGGCACCGGGGAGCTGTTTTTT
-	few	TRBJ2-1	TRBV9	CASSVDPDAGFEQFF	TGTGCCAGCAGCGTTGACCCTGATGCAGGATTCGAGCAGTTCTTC
-	-	TRBJ1-1	TRBV10-3	CAISEWEKDTEAFF	TGTGCCATCAGTGAGTGGGAAAAGGACACTGAAGCTTTCTTT
TRBD2	-	TRBJ2-3	TRBV4-3	CASSQMPGLAGLTTDTQYF	TGCGCCAGCAGCCAAATGCCGGGACTAGCGGGCCTCACCACAGATACGCAGTATTTT
-	-	TRBJ1-1	TRBV20-1	CSAGPKNTEAFF	TGCAGTGCTGGACCCAAGAACACTGAAGCTTTCTTT
TRBD2	-	TRBJ2-1	TRBV6-5	CASSYSLAGGSNEQFF	TGTGCCAGCAGTTACTCACTAGCGGGGGGCTCCAATGAGCAGTTCTTC
-	-	TRBJ2-7	TRBV5-5	CASSSQGPDEQYF	TGTGCCAGCAGCTCCCAGGGTCCCGACGAGCAGTACTTC
-	-	TRBJ1-2	TRBV29-1	CSVERGLDYGYTF	TGCAGCGTTGAAAGGGGTCTCGACTATGGCTACACCTTC
TRBD1	few	TRBJ1-4	TRBV11-2	CASSPDNRGRLEKLFF	TGTGCCAGCAGCCCAGACAACAGGGGGCGACTTGAAAAACTGTTTTTT
TRBD1	many	TRBJ1-1	TRBV5-1	CASSWTGDTEAFF	TGCGCCAGCAGCTGGACAGGGGACACTGAAGCTTTCTTT
-	-	TRBJ1-2	TRBV5-1	CASRHYESGDYGYTF	TGCGCCAGCAGACATTATGAGTCCGGGGACTATGGCTACACCTTC
TRBD1	-	TRBJ2-7	TRBV4-3	CASSQSWTGGYEQYF	TGCGCCAGCAGCCAGAGTTGGACAGGGGGCTACGAGCAGTACTTC
-	-	TRBJ1-1	TRBV7-2	CASSLGAGFYTEAFF	TGTGCCAGCAGCTTAGGGGCGGGGTTCTACACTGAAGCTTTCTTT
-	few	TRBJ2-5	TRBV5-1	CASSLSGSQETQYF	TGCGCCAGCAGCTTGAGTGGTTCCCAAGAGACCCAGTACTTC
-	-	TRBJ1-6	TRBV6-4	CASSVKQSSYNSPLHF	TGTGCCAGCAGTGTCAAACAAAGCTCCTATAATTCACCCCTCCACTTT
-	few	TRBJ1-1	TRBV19	CASSIRGTTEAFF	TGTGCCAGTAGTATCCGGGGGACCACTGAAGCTTTCTTT
TRBD1	many	TRBJ2-7	TRBV5-1	CASSLTGQGRPYEQYF	TGCGCCAGCAGCTTGACGGGACAGGGCCGACCCTACGAGCAGTACTTC
-	few	TRBJ1-1	TRBV7-6	CASSLDQLPGEAFF	TGTGCCAGCAGCTTAGATCAGTTACCCGGTGAAGCTTTCTTT
-	few	TRBJ1-6	TRBV4-2	CASSQGLQGWVNSPLHF	TGTGCCAGCAGCCAAGGCTTACAGGGTTGGGTTAATTCACCCCTCCACTTT
TRBD1	many	TRBJ1-4	TRBV7-2	CASSLTGTWNEKLFF	TGTGCCAGCAGCTTGACAGGGACTTGGAATGAAAAACTGTTTTTT
-	few	TRBJ1-2	TRBV7-9	CASSLAGDDGYTF	TGTGCCAGCAGCTTAGCAGGGGACGATGGCTACACCTTC
TRBD2	-	TRBJ2-1	TRBV20-1	CSARVQRESSYNEQFF	TGCAGTGCTAGAGTCCAGCGGGAGAGCTCCTACAATGAGCAGTTCTTC
TRBD1	few	TRBJ1-2	TRBV20-1	CSAKEGALRYGYTF	TGCAGTGCTAAGGAGGGGGCGCTTCGCTATGGCTACACCTTC
TRBD2	few	TRBJ2-3	TRBV4-1	CASTGLAARTDTQYF	TGCGCCAGCACCGGACTAGCGGCCCGCACAGATACGCAGTATTTT
-	-	TRBJ2-1	TRBV5-1	CASSLPAGEQFF	TGCGCCAGCAGCTTGCCCGCGGGTGAGCAGTTCTTC
-	-	TRBJ1-2	TRBV29-1	CSVQLSGLGYGYTF	TGCAGCGTCCAACTCTCCGGTCTGGGCTATGGCTACACCTTC
-	few	TRBJ2-7	TRBV15	CATSRDLGREEQYF	TGTGCCACCAGCAGAGATCTGGGCAGAGAGGAGCAGTACTTC
-	-	TRBJ2-2	TRBV18	CASSPPWRLRTGELFF	TGTGCCAGCTCACCACCGTGGCGACTGCGCACCGGGGAGCTGTTTTTT
-	-	TRBJ2-1	TRBV9	CASSVTGSYNEQFF	TGTGCCAGCAGCGTTACAGGATCCTACAATGAGCAGTTCTTC
-	-	TRBJ1-1	TRBV12-3/TRBV12-4	CASTAPGSAEAFF	TGTGCCAGCACCGCCCCAGGGAGCGCTGAAGCTTTCTTT
-	few	TRBJ2-2	TRBV5-6	CASSLYAGESTGELFF	TGTGCCAGCAGCTTGTACGCAGGGGAGAGCACCGGGGAGCTGTTTTTT
-	-	TRBJ2-2	TRBV5-1	CASSLVRGAGELFF	TGCGCCAGCAGCTTGGTCAGGGGCGCCGGGGAGCTGTTTTTT
-	-	TRBJ2-3	TRBV7-3	CATRRGDSDGTDTQYF	TGTGCCACCCGGAGGGGGGACAGCGACGGCACAGATACGCAGTATTTT
-	-	TRBJ2-2	TRBV7-8	CASSLQGRTGELFF	TGTGCCAGCAGCTTACAGGGTCGAACCGGGGAGCTGTTTTTT
TRBD1	-	TRBJ1-1	TRBV2	CASMTGANTEAFF	TGTGCCAGCATGACAGGGGCGAACACTGAAGCTTTCTTT
-	few	TRBJ1-2	TRBV24-1	CATSRGGRGGYTF	TGTGCCACCAGTCGTGGAGGTCGTGGAGGCTACACCTTC
TRBD1	-	TRBJ2-3	TRBV6-4	CASSDLGQGTDTQYF	TGTGCCAGCAGTGACCTCGGACAGGGCACAGATACGCAGTATTTT